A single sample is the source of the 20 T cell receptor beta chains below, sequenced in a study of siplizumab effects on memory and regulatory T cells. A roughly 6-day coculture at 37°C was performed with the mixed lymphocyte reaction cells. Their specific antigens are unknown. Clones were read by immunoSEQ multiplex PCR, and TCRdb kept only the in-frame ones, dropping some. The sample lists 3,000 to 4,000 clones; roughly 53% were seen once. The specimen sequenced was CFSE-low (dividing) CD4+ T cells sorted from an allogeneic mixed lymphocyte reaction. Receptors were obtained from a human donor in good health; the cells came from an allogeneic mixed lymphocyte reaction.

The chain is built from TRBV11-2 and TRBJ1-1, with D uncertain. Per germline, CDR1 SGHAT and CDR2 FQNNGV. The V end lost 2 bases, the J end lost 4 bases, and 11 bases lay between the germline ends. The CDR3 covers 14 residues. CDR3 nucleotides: TGTGCCAGCAGCTTAATATACGGTACCACTGAAGCTTTCTTT. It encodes CASSLIYGTTEAFF.

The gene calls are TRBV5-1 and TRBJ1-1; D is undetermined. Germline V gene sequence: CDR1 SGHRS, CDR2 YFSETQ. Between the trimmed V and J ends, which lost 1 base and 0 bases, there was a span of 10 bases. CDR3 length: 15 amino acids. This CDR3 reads CASSLTGFVNTEAFF. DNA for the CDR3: TGCGCCAGCAGCTTGACGGGTTTCGTGAACACTGAAGCTTTCTTT.

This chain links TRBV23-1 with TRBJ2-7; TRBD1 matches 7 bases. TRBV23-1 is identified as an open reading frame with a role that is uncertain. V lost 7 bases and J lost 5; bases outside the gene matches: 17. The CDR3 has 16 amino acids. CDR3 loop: CASTAPSGTVGNEQYF. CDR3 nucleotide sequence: TGCGCCAGCACCGCTCCGTCCGGGACAGTGGGCAACGAGCAGTACTTC.

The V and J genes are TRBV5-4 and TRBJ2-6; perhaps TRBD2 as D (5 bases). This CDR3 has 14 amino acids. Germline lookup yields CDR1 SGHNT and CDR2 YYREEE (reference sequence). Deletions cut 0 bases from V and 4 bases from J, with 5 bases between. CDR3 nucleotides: TGTGCCAGCAGCTTGGGAGGGGGGGCCAACGTCCTGACTTTC. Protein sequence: CASSLGGGANVLTF.

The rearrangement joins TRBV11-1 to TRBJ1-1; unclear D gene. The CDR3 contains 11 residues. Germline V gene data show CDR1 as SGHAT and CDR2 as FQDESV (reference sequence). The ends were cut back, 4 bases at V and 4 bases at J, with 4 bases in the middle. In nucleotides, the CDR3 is TGTGCCAGCAGCTGGGGCACTGAAGCTTTCTTT. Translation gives CASSWGTEAFF.

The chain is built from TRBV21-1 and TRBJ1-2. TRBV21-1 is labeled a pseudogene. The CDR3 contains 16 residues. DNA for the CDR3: TGTGCCAGCAGCGCGGGGCAGCTAAGGACTAACTATGGCTACACCTTC. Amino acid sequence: CASSAGQLRTNYGYTF.

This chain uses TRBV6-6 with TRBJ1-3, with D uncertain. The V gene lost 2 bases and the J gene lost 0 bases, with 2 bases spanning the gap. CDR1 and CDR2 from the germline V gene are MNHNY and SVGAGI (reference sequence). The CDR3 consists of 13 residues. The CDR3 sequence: CASSYNSGNTIYF. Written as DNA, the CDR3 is TGTGCCAGCAGTTACAACTCTGGAAACACCATATATTTT.

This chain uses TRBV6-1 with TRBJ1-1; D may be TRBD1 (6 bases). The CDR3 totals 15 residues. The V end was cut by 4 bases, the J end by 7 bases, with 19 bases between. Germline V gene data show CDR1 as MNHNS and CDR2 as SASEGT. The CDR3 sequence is CASSGQDRLNGEAFF. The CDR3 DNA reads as TGTGCCAGCAGTGGACAGGATCGGTTAAATGGTGAAGCTTTCTTT.

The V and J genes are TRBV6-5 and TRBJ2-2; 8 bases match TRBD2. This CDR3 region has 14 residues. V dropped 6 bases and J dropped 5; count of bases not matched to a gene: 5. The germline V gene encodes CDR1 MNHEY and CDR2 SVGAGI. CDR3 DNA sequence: TGTGCCAGCAGGCGGGGGGTATTGACCGGGGAGCTGTTTTTT. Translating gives CASRRGVLTGELFF.

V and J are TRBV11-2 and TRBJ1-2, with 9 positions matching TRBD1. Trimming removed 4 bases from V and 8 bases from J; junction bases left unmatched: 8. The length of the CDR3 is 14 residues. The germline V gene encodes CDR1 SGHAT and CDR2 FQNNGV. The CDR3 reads CASSSNRGLSGYTF. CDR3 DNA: TGTGCCAGCAGCTCGAACAGGGGGCTGAGCGGCTACACCTTC.

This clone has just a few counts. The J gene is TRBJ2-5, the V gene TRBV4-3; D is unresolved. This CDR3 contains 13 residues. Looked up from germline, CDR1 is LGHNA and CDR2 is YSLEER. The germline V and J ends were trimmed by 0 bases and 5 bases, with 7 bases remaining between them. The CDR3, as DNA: TGCGCCAGCAGCCAAGATCTAGTGGAGACCCAGTACTTC. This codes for CASSQDLVETQYF.

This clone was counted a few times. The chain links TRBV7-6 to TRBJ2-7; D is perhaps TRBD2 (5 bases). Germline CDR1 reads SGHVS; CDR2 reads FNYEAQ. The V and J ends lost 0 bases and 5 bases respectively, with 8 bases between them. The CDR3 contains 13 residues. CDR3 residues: CASSLALRDEQYF. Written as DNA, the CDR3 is TGTGCCAGCAGCTTAGCTTTGAGGGACGAGCAGTACTTC. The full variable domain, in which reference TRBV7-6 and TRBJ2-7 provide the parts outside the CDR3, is GAGVSQSPRYKVTKRGQDVALRCDPISGHVSLYWYRQALGQGPEFLTYFNYEAQQDKSGLPNDRFSAERPEGSISTLTIQRTEQRDSAMYRCASSLALRDEQYFGPGTRLTVT.

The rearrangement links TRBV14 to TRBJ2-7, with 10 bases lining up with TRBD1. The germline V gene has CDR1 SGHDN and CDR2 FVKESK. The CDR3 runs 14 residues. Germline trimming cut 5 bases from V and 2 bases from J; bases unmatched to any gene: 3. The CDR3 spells CASSMTGGPYEQYF. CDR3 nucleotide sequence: TGTGCCAGCAGCATGACAGGGGGCCCCTACGAGCAGTACTTC.

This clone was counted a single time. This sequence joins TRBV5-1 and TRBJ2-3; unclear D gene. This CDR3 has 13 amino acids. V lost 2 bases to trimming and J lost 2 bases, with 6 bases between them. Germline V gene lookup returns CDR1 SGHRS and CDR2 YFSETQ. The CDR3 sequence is CASSLTVTDTQYF. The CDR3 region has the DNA TGCGCCAGCAGCTTAACAGTCACAGATACGCAGTATTTT.

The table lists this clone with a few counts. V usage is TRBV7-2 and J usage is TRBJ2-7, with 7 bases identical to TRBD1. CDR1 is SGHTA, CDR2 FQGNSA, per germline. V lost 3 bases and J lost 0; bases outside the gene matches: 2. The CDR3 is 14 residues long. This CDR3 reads CASSFRQGSYEQYF. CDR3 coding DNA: TGTGCCAGCAGCTTCCGACAGGGCTCCTACGAGCAGTACTTC. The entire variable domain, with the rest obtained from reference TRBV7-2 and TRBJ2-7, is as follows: GAGVSQSPSNKVTEKGKDVELRCDPISGHTALYWYRQSLGQGLEFLIYFQGNSAPDKSGLPSDRFSAERTGGSVSTLTIQRTQQEDSAVYLCASSFRQGSYEQYFGPGTRLTVT.

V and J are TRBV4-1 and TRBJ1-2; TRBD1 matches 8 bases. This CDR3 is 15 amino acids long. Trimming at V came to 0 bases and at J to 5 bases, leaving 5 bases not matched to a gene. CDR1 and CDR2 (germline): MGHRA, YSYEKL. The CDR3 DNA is TGCGCCAGCAGCCAAGATTATCGGGACAGGTATGGCTACACCTTC. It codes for CASSQDYRDRYGYTF.

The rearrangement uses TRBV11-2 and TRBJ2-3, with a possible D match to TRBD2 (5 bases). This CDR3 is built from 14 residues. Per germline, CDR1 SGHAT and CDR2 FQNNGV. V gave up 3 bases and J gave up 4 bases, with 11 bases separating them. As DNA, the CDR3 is TGTGCCAGCAGCTTGCGGCGGGCTCCAGATACGCAGTATTTT. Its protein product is CASSLRRAPDTQYF. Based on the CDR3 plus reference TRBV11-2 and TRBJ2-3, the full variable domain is EAGVAQSPRYKIIEKRQSVAFWCNPISGHATLYWYQQILGQGPKLLIQFQNNGVVDDSQLPKDRFSAERLKGVDSTLKIQPAKLEDSAVYLCASSLRRAPDTQYFGPGTRLTVL.

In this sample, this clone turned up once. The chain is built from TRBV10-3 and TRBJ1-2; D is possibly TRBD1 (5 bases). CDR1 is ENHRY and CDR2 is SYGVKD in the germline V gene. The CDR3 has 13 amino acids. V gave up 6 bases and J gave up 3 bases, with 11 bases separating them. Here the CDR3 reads CAISAGTDYGYTF. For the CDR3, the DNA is TGTGCCATCAGCGCCGGGACTGACTATGGCTACACCTTC.

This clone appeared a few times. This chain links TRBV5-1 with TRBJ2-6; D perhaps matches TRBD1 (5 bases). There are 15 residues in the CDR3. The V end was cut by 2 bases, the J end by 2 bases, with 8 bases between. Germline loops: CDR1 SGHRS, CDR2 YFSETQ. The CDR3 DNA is TGCGCCAGCAGCTTCAGGGTTCCTGGGGCCAACGTCCTGACTTTC. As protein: CASSFRVPGANVLTF.

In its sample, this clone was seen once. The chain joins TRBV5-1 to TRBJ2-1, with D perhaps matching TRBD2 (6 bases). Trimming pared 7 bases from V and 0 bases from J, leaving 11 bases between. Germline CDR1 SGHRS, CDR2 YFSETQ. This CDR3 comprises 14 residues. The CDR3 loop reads CASCPTSSYNEQFF. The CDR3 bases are TGCGCCAGCTGCCCGACTAGCTCCTACAATGAGCAGTTCTTC. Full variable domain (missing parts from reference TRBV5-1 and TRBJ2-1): KAGVTQTPRYLIKTRGQQVTLSCSPISGHRSVSWYQQTPGQGLQFLFEYFSETQRNKGNFPGRFSGRQFSNSRSEMNVSTLELGDSALYLCASCPTSSYNEQFFGPGTRLTVL.